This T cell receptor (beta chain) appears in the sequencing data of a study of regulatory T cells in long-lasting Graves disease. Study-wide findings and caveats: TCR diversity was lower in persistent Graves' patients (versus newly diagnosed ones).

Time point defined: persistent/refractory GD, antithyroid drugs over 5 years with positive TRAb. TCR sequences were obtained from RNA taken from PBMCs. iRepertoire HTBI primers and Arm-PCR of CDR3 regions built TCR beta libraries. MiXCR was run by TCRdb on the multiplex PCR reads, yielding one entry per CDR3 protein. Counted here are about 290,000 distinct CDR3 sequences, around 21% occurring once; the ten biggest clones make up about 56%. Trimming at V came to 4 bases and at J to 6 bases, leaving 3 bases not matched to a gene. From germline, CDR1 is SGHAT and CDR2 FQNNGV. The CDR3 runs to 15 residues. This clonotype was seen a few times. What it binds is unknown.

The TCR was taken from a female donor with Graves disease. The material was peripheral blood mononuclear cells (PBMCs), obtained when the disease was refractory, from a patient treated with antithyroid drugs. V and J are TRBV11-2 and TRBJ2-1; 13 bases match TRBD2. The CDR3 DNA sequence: TGTGCCAGCAGCTCGACTAGCGGGGGGATCAATGAGCAGTTCTTC. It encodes CASSSTSGGINEQFF.